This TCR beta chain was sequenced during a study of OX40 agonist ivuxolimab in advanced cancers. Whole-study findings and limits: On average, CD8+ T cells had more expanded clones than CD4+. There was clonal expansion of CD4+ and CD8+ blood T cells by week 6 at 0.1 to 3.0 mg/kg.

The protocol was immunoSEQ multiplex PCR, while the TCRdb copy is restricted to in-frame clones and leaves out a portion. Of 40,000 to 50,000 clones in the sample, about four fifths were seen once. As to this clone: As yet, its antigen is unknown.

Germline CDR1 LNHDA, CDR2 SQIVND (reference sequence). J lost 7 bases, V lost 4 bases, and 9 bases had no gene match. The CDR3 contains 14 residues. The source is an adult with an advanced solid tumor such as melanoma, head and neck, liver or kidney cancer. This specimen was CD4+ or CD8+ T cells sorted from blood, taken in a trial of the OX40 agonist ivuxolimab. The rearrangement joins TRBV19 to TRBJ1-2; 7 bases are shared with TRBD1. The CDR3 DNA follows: TGTGCCAGTAGTAGAGAGAAGGGGGCTTTTGGCTACACCTTC. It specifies CASSREKGAFGYTF.